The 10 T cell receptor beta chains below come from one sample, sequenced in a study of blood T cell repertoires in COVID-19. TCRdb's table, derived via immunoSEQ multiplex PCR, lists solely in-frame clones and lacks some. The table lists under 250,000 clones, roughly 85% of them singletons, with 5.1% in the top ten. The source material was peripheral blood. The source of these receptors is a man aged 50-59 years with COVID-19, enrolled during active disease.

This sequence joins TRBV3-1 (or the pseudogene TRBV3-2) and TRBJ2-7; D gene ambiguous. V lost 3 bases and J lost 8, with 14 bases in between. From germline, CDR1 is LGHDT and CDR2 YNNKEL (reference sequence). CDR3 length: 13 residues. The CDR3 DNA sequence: TGTGCCAGCAGCCAGTCGCCATCTACGCAGCAGTACTTC. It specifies CASSQSPSTQQYF.

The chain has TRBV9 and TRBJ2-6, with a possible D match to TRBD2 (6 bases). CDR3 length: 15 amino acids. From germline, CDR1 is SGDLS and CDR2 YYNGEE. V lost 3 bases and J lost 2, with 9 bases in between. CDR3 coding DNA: TGTGCCAGCAGCGCGACTAGTGCTGGGGCCAACGTCCTGACTTTC. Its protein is CASSATSAGANVLTF.

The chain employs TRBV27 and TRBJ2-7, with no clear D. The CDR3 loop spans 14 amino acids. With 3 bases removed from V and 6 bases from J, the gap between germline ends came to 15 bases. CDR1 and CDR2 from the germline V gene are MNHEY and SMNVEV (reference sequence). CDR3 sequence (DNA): TGTGCCAGCAGTTTGGGTCCCGGGTCCAGCGAGCAGTACTTC. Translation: CASSLGPGSSEQYF.

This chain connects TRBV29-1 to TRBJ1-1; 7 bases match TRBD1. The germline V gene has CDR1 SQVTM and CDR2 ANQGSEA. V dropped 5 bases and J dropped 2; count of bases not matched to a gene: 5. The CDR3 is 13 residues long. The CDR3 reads CSVLGDSNTEAFF. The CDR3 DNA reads TGCAGCGTTCTGGGGGACAGCAACACTGAAGCTTTCTTT.

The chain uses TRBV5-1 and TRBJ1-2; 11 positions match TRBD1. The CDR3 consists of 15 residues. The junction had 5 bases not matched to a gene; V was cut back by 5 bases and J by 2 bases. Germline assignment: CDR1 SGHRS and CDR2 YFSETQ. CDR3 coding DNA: TGCGCCAGCAGACCGGGACAGGGGGGAAACTATGGCTACACCTTC. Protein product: CASRPGQGGNYGYTF.

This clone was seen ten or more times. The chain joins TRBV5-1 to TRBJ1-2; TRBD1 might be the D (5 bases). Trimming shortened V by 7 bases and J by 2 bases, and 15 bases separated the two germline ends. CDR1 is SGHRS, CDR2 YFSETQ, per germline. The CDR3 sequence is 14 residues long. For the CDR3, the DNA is TGCGCCAGCGGCCAGGGAGGCGTCAACTATGGCTACACCTTC. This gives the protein CASGQGGVNYGYTF.

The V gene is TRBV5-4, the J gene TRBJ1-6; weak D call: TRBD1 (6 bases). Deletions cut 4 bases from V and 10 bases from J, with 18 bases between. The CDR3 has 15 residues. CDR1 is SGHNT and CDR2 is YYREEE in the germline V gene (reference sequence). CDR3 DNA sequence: TGTGCCAGCAGCCCGGGGGGCCAGTGGGACTCACCCCTCCACTTT. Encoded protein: CASSPGGQWDSPLHF.

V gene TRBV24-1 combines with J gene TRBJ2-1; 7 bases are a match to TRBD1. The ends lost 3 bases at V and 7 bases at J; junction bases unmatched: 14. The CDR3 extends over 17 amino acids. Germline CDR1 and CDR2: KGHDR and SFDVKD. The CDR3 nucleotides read TGTGCCACCAGTGATAGGTCACCGGGACAGCCAGGTAATGAGCAGTTCTTC. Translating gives CATSDRSPGQPGNEQFF.

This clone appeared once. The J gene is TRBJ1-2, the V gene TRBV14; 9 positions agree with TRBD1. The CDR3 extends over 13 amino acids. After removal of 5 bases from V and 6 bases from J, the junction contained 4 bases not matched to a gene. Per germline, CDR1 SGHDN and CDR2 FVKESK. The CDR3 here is CASSARTGDGYTF. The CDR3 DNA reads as TGTGCCAGCAGCGCCCGGACAGGGGATGGCTACACCTTC. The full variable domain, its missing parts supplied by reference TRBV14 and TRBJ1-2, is EAGVTQFPSHSVIEKGQTVTLRCDPISGHDNLYWYRRVMGKEIKFLLHFVKESKQDESGMPNNRFLAERTGGTYSTLKVQPAELEDSGVYFCASSARTGDGYTFGSGTRLTVV.

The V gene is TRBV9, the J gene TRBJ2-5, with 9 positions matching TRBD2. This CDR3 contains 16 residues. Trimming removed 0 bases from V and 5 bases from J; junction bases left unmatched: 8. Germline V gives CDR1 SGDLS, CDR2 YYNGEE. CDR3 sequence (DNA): TGTGCCAGCAGCGTAGAGCGCGGGGGGGCCATTGAGACCCAGTACTTC. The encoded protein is CASSVERGGAIETQYF.